This T cell receptor beta chain was captured in a study of blood T cell repertoires in COVID-19. Across the whole study: From the United States, Italy and Spain came samples of acute and convalescent COVID-19.

V was pared by 6 bases and J by 4 bases, with 5 bases of the junction left unmatched. From germline, CDR1 is SNHLY and CDR2 FYNNEI. This CDR3 is 15 amino acids long. TCRdb keeps only in-frame clones here, not all; method: immunoSEQ multiplex PCR. Here the sample spans 300,000 to 400,000 clones, around 87% being singletons. The sequenced sample was peripheral blood. The clonotype originates from a woman aged 45-65 years who had recovered from COVID-19. This chain connects TRBV2 to TRBJ2-6; 8 nucleotides align to TRBD1. CDR3 loop: CASSRRGRGANVLTF. Written as DNA, the CDR3 is TGTGCCAGCAGCCGCAGGGGGCGCGGGGCCAACGTCCTGACTTTC.